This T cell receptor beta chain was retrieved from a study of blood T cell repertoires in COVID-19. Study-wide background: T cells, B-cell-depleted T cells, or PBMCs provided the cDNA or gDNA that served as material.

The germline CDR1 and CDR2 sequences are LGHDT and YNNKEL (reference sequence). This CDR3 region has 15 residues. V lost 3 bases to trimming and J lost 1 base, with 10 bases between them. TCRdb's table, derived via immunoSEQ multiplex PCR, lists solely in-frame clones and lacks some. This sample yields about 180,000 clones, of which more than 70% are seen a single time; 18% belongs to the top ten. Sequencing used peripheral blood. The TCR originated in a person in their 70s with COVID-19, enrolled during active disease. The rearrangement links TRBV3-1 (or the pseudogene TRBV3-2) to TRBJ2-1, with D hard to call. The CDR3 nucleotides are TGTGCCAGCAGCCAGAGACACTTTTCCTACAATGAGCAGTTCTTC. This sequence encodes CASSQRHFSYNEQFF.